This is a list of T cell receptor beta chains from one sample in a study of control samples from healthy donors and cancer patients. The data were produced by immunoSEQ multiplex PCR, yet TCRdb's version contains in-frame clones alone and is incomplete. Among about 86,000 clones listed, roughly 89% were seen once. The specimen sequenced was PBMCs. The receptors come from a woman aged 45-59 years with colorectal cancer. Each CDR3 is given with its conserved first and last residue. Fields, in order: V gene, J gene, D gene, clone size, CDR3 DNA, CDR3 protein. The D gene is left open where the match is weak. Clone size is shown for a subset of rows, as once, few, many or a class of expanded clone.

V gene: TRBV24-1; J gene: TRBJ1-1; D gene: .; clone size: once; CDR3 DNA: TGTGCCACCAGTGGAGGCCGGAATGAAGCTTTCTTT; CDR3 protein: CATSGGRNEAFF
V gene: TRBV10-3; J gene: TRBJ2-2; D gene: .; clone size: .; CDR3 DNA: TGTGCCATAGGAGGGAACACCGGGGAGCTGTTTTTT; CDR3 protein: CAIGGNTGELFF
V gene: TRBV25-1; J gene: TRBJ2-5; D gene: TRBD1; clone size: .; CDR3 DNA: TGTGCCAGCAGTGAGACAGGGGGAAGGAGGAGAGAGGCCCAGTACTTC; CDR3 protein: CASSETGGRRREAQYF
V gene: TRBV9; J gene: TRBJ1-6; D gene: .; clone size: .; CDR3 DNA: TGTGCCAGCAGCGTAGCCAGTAATTCACCCCTCCACTTT; CDR3 protein: CASSVASNSPLHF
V gene: TRBV7-2; J gene: TRBJ2-2; D gene: TRBD2; clone size: .; CDR3 DNA: TGTGCCAGCAGCTCGCGGGGGGCCGGCGGGGAGCTGTTTTTT; CDR3 protein: CASSSRGAGGELFF
V gene: TRBV10-2; J gene: TRBJ2-5; D gene: TRBD1; clone size: .; CDR3 DNA: TGCGCCAGCAGTGTTGGACAGGCGTACCAAGAGACCCAGTACTTC; CDR3 protein: CASSVGQAYQETQYF
V gene: TRBV28; J gene: TRBJ1-2; D gene: TRBD1; clone size: few; CDR3 DNA: TGTGCCAGCAGCCACAACCGGGACAGTTCTGTATGGTATGGCTACACCTTC; CDR3 protein: CASSHNRDSSVWYGYTF
V gene: TRBV24-1; J gene: TRBJ2-2; D gene: TRBD2; clone size: .; CDR3 DNA: TGTGCCACCGGGGTCCTAGCGGGGGGACCCGGGGAGCTGTTTTTT; CDR3 protein: CATGVLAGGPGELFF
V gene: TRBV3-1/TRBV3-2; J gene: TRBJ1-2; D gene: .; clone size: .; CDR3 DNA: TGTGCCAGCAGCCAAGATACAGTCTATGGCTACACCTTC; CDR3 protein: CASSQDTVYGYTF
V gene: TRBV30; J gene: TRBJ1-1; D gene: .; clone size: .; CDR3 DNA: TGTGCCTGGAGATTAGGGGGTCCTGAAGCTTTCTTT; CDR3 protein: CAWRLGGPEAFF
V gene: TRBV18; J gene: TRBJ1-2; D gene: .; clone size: .; CDR3 DNA: TGTGCCAGCTCACCAGGGGACCAGGCTAACTATGGCTACACCTTC; CDR3 protein: CASSPGDQANYGYTF
V gene: TRBV29-1; J gene: TRBJ1-1; D gene: TRBD1; clone size: .; CDR3 DNA: TGCAGCGTTGGTAGGGACAGTACGAAAACTGAAGCTTTCTTT; CDR3 protein: CSVGRDSTKTEAFF
V gene: TRBV2; J gene: TRBJ1-1; D gene: .; clone size: .; CDR3 DNA: TGTGCCAGTGATAGGAGGGACACTGAAGCTTTCTTT; CDR3 protein: CASDRRDTEAFF
V gene: TRBV7-3; J gene: TRBJ2-2; D gene: .; clone size: .; CDR3 DNA: TGTGCCAGCAGGCAAGCATTAACGAACACCGGGGAGCTGTTTTTT; CDR3 protein: CASRQALTNTGELFF